This paragraph reports one T cell receptor (beta chain). Its specificity is not known. A modified ARM-PCR protocol with three rounds of nested PCR amplified TCRbeta. TCRdb processed the multiplex PCR reads anew with MiXCR; each CDR3 protein has one entry. The table has about 93,000 distinct CDR3 sequences, less than 80% seen once. These data originate in a study of tumor and adjacent non-tumor tissue in lung cancer. Study-level information: Samples averaged around 3.9 million productive TCRbeta reads each. Study conclusions and caveats: Shorter survival was associated with higher TCR diversity in tumors.

The CDR3 has 15 residues. Germline V lookup: CDR1 SQVTM, CDR2 ANQGSEA. This sample's RNA came from whole unsorted tissue. The sequenced material came from lung tumor tissue. This chain joins TRBV29-1 and TRBJ2-7; tentatively, D is TRBD1 (5 bases). The sequence came from a man between 60 and 70 years old with non-small cell lung cancer. The CDR3 DNA follows: TGCAACGTGGCAGAAAAACAGGACACTACCTACGAGCAGTACTTC. Translating it yields CNVAEKQDTTYEQYF.